These T cell receptor beta chains were read from a single sample in a study of OX40 agonist ivuxolimab in advanced cancers. Clones were read by immunoSEQ multiplex PCR, and TCRdb kept only the in-frame ones, dropping some. The sample holds around 30,000 clones; roughly 91% are singletons and the top ten take approximately 4%. This specimen consisted of CD4+ or CD8+ T cells sorted from blood, obtained in a trial of the OX40 agonist ivuxolimab. These receptor sequences come from an adult with an advanced solid tumor such as melanoma, head and neck, liver or kidney cancer. CDR3s include the opening cysteine and the closing phenylalanine or tryptophan. The D gene is left open where the match is weak. Some rows have no size entry. The others give once, few or many, or a class for an expanded clone.

abundance: .; j_gene: TRBJ2-7; v_gene: TRBV10-3; d_gene: .; CDR3nt: TGTGCCATCAGTGGCAGGGATGGAAACGAGCAGTACTTC; CDR3aa: CAISGRDGNEQYF
abundance: .; j_gene: TRBJ2-6; v_gene: TRBV7-9; d_gene: TRBD1; CDR3nt: TGTGCCAGCAGCCAGGGGACAGGCCAACACTCTGGGGCCAACGTCCTGACTTTC; CDR3aa: CASSQGTGQHSGANVLTF
abundance: .; j_gene: TRBJ2-7; v_gene: TRBV11-2; d_gene: TRBD2; CDR3nt: TGTGCCAGCAGCTTAGAGCTAGCGGGAGGAAACGAGCAGTACTTC; CDR3aa: CASSLELAGGNEQYF
abundance: .; j_gene: TRBJ2-1; v_gene: TRBV5-1; d_gene: .; CDR3nt: TGCGCCAGCAGCTTAGGAGGGTTCCCCAATGAGCAGTTCTTC; CDR3aa: CASSLGGFPNEQFF
abundance: .; j_gene: TRBJ2-2; v_gene: TRBV7-2; d_gene: TRBD2; CDR3nt: TGTGCCAGCAGCTTAAATTTTGGCGGGGGGGCCGTCACCGGGGAGCTGTTTTTT; CDR3aa: CASSLNFGGGAVTGELFF
abundance: .; j_gene: TRBJ2-3; v_gene: TRBV7-9; d_gene: TRBD1; CDR3nt: TGTGCCAGCAGCTTACTACAGGGGGCGTTAGGCACAGATACGCAGTATTTT; CDR3aa: CASSLLQGALGTDTQYF
abundance: once; j_gene: TRBJ2-5; v_gene: TRBV7-9; d_gene: .; CDR3nt: TGTGCCAGCAGCACAACAGGTCAACAAGAGACCCAGTACTTC; CDR3aa: CASSTTGQQETQYF
abundance: .; j_gene: TRBJ1-1; v_gene: TRBV2; d_gene: .; CDR3nt: TGTGCCAGCACCCAGAGGATCACTGAAGCTTTCTTT; CDR3aa: CASTQRITEAFF
abundance: .; j_gene: TRBJ2-7; v_gene: TRBV6-6; d_gene: TRBD1; CDR3nt: TGTGCCAGCAGTTACCGGACAGGGATTGCTACCGAGCAGTACTTC; CDR3aa: CASSYRTGIATEQYF
abundance: .; j_gene: TRBJ2-7; v_gene: TRBV10-3; d_gene: TRBD1; CDR3nt: TGTGCCATCAGTATGCCGGGACAGGGGGTCTACGAGCAGTACTTC; CDR3aa: CAISMPGQGVYEQYF
abundance: .; j_gene: TRBJ2-7; v_gene: TRBV25-1; d_gene: TRBD1; CDR3nt: TGTGCCAGCAGTGGAACGGGACAGGGACGAGAGCAGTACTTC; CDR3aa: CASSGTGQGREQYF
abundance: .; j_gene: TRBJ1-1; v_gene: TRBV2; d_gene: TRBD1; CDR3nt: TGTGCCAGCAGCCAAACAGGGGCCGGCACTGAAGCTTTCTTT; CDR3aa: CASSQTGAGTEAFF
abundance: .; j_gene: TRBJ2-1; v_gene: TRBV2; d_gene: .; CDR3nt: TGTGCCAGCTCTCCGGACTTCCCCCCGGAGCAGTTCTTC; CDR3aa: CASSPDFPPEQFF
abundance: .; j_gene: TRBJ1-2; v_gene: TRBV30; d_gene: .; CDR3nt: TGTGCCTGGTCTTGGGGTTATGGCTACACCTTC; CDR3aa: CAWSWGYGYTF
abundance: .; j_gene: TRBJ2-5; v_gene: TRBV7-2; d_gene: .; CDR3nt: TGTGCCAGCAGCTTAGGCGGCATCCAAGAGACCCAGTACTTC; CDR3aa: CASSLGGIQETQYF
abundance: .; j_gene: TRBJ2-1; v_gene: TRBV2; d_gene: TRBD1; CDR3nt: TGTGCCAGCAGCAACACCGGGACAGCTTACTACAATGAGCAGTTCTTC; CDR3aa: CASSNTGTAYYNEQFF
abundance: .; j_gene: TRBJ1-1; v_gene: TRBV7-9; d_gene: .; CDR3nt: TGTGCCAGCAGCCCTGGTAGAACTGAAGCTTTCTTT; CDR3aa: CASSPGRTEAFF
abundance: .; j_gene: TRBJ1-1; v_gene: TRBV28; d_gene: .; CDR3nt: TGTGCCAGCAGTCCCGAAAGTTCCATGAACACTGAAGCTTTCTTT; CDR3aa: CASSPESSMNTEAFF
abundance: .; j_gene: TRBJ1-3; v_gene: TRBV7-9; d_gene: TRBD1; CDR3nt: TGTGCCAGCAGCCACGGACAGGACCCTGGAAACACCATATATTTT; CDR3aa: CASSHGQDPGNTIYF
abundance: .; j_gene: TRBJ2-7; v_gene: TRBV5-1; d_gene: TRBD2; CDR3nt: TGCGCCAGCAGCTTAGCGGGAGCGTTCCCCTACGAGCAGTACTTC; CDR3aa: CASSLAGAFPYEQYF
abundance: .; j_gene: TRBJ2-5; v_gene: TRBV19; d_gene: .; CDR3nt: TGTGCCAGTAGTCGCCACCAAGAGACCCAGTACTTC; CDR3aa: CASSRHQETQYF